This T cell receptor (beta chain) was retrieved from a study of T-cell reconstitution after alpha-beta-depleted transplantation in children. This clonotype was detected a few times. Unique molecular identifiers featured in how the TCRbeta library was prepared. TCRdb re-called the PCR reads through MiXCR, storing one row per CDR3 protein. The sample has about 410,000 distinct CDR3 sequences; around 21% are singletons. Looked up from germline, CDR1 is DFQATT and CDR2 is SNEGSKA (reference sequence). The CDR3 contains 14 residues. Germline trimming cut 0 bases from V and 13 bases from J; bases unmatched to any gene: 9.

The source is a human donor who donated a stem cell graft to a child with acute myeloid leukemia. The source material was PBMCs from the stem cell graft donor, sampled from the stem cell graft. V is TRBV20-1 and J is TRBJ2-5, with 12 bases that match TRBD2. CDR3 in amino acids: CSARDRLAGGPRYF. CDR3 coding DNA: TGCAGTGCTAGAGATCGCCTAGCGGGAGGGCCGCGGTACTTC.